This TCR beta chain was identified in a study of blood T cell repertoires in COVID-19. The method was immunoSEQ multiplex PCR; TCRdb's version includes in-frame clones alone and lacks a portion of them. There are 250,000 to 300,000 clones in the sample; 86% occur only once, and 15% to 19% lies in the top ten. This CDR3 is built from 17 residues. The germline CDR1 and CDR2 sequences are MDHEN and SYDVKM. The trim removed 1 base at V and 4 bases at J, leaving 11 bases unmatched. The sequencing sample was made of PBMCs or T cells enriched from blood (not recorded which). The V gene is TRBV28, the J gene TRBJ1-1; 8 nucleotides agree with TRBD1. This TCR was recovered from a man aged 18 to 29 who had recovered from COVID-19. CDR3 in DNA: TGTGCCAGCAGTTTATTCAGGGGGCAGGGAGGTTCCACTGAAGCTTTCTTT. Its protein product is CASSLFRGQGGSTEAFF. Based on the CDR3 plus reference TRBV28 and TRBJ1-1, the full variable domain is DVKVTQSSRYLVKRTGEKVFLECVQDMDHENMFWYRQDPGLGLRLIYFSYDVKMKEKGDIPEGYSVSREKKERFSLILESASTNQTSMYLCASSLFRGQGGSTEAFFGQGTRLTVV.